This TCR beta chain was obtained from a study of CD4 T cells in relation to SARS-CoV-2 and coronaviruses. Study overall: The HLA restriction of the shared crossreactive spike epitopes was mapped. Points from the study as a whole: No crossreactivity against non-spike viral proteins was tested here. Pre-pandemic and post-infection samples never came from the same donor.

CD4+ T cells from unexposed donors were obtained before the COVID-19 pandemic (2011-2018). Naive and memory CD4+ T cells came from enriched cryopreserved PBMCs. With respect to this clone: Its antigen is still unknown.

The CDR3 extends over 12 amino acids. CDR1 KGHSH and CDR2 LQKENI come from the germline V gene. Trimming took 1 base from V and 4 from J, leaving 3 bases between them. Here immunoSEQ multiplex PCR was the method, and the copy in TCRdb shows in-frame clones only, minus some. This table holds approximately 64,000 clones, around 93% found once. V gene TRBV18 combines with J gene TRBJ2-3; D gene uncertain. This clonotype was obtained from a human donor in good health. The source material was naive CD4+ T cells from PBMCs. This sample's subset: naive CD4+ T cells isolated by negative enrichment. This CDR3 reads CASSPLADTQYF. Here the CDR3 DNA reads TGTGCCAGCTCACCACTGGCAGATACGCAGTATTTT. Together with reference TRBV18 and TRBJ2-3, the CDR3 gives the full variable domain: NAGVMQNPRHLVRRRGQEARLRCSPMKGHSHVYWYRQLPEEGLKFMVYLQKENIIDESGMPKERFSAEFPKEGPSILRIQQVVRGDSAAYFCASSPLADTQYFGPGTRLTVL.